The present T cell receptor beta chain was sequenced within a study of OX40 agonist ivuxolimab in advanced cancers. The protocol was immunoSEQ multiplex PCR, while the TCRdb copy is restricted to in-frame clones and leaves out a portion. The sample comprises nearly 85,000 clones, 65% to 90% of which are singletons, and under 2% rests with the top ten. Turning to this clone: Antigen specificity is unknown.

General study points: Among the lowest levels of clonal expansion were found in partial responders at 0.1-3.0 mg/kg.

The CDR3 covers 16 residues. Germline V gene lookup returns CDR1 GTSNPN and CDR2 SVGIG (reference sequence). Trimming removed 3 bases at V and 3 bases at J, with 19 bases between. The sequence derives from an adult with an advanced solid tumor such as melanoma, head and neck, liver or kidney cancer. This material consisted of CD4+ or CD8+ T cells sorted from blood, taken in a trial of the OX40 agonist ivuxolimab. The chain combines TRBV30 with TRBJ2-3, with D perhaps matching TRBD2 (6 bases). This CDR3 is CAWSDKDLAETDTQYF. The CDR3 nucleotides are TGTGCCTGGAGCGATAAAGACTTAGCGGAAACAGATACGCAGTATTTT.